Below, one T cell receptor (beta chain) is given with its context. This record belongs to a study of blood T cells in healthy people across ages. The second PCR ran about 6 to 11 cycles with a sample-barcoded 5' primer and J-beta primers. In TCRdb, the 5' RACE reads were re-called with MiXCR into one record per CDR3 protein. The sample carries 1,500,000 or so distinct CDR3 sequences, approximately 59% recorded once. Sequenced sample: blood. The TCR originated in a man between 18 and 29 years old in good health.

The CDR3 nucleotides read TGTGCCAGCAGCCGGACTAGCGGGGGTCGCTCCTACAATGAGCAGTTCTTC. Protein: CASSRTSGGRSYNEQFF. The chain links TRBV7-2 to TRBJ2-1; 13 bases align to TRBD2. Germline V gene sequence: CDR1 SGHTA, CDR2 FQGNSA. The J segment lost 0 bases and the V segment lost 5 bases, leaving 4 bases of the junction unmatched. The CDR3 totals 17 residues.